The sequence of this T cell receptor beta chain was determined in a study of CD8 T cells in ankylosing spondylitis. Study-level points and caveats: Some motif variants were previously reported in reactive arthritis synovial fluid and blood. What appeared characteristic of ankylosing spondylitis blood was a TCR beta motif of about eight highly homologous variants. Peripheral blood held disease-linked clones only at relatively low frequency, and these were CD8+.

TCRdb called the 5' RACE reads again in MiXCR, with one record for every CDR3 protein. The sample holds 200,000 to 250,000 distinct CDR3 sequences, about 30% seen once. This CDR3 is built from 16 residues. The germline gives CDR1 SGHRS, CDR2 YFSETQ. V lost 3 bases and J 0 bases, leaving 13 bases between the germline ends. About this clonotype itself: Its antigen is still unknown.

This clonotype was sampled from a male donor with ankylosing spondylitis or in good health (not recorded which). The chain joins TRBV5-1 to TRBJ2-1; TRBD1 or TRBD2 may be the D gene (5 bases each). The sequencing input was blood, either unsorted or a sorted T cell fraction (not recorded which). The CDR3 DNA reads as TGCGCCAGCAGCTCCGGGGCAACGAGCTCCTACAATGAGCAGTTCTTC. Its protein is CASSSGATSSYNEQFF.